This T cell receptor (beta chain) comes out of a study of early T cells in non-severe SARS-CoV-2 infection. Across the whole study: Whole-blood bulk RNA, unsorted, was sequenced, and chains were unpaired.

The CDR3 spans 12 residues. The germline gives CDR1 MNHNY, CDR2 SVGAGI (reference sequence). Between the trimmed V and J ends, which lost 5 bases and 11 bases, there was a span of 14 bases. Individual cDNA molecules carried attached unique molecular identifiers. TCRdb re-derived calls from the 5' RACE reads in MiXCR, one entry per CDR3 protein. The sample lists about 56,000 distinct CDR3 sequences, roughly a tenth occurring once. This clonotype was seen at least ten times. Its target is unknown. Findings and caveats of the study: Private and CD4 specificities were missed by VDJdb matching, skewed to anti-spike CD8.

This chain uses TRBV6-6 with TRBJ2-3; D is tentatively TRBD1 or TRBD2 (5 bases each). The receptor comes from an adult who was a healthcare worker with PCR-confirmed SARS-CoV-2 infection or an uninfected control (not recorded which). The sample was whole blood. The chain's CDR3 is CASSADGAGQYF. The CDR3 DNA sequence: TGTGCCAGCAGTGCCGACGGGGCCGGGCAGTATTTT.